This T cell receptor beta chain was profiled in a study of T cell responses to AZD1222 COVID-19 vaccine. V shed 6 bases, J shed 3 bases, and the junction held 2 bases outside the gene matches. The CDR3 runs 13 residues. Germline assignment: CDR1 SEHNR and CDR2 FQNEAQ (reference sequence). Profiled with immunoSEQ multiplex PCR; TCRdb holds only in-frame clones, not every one. The sample gives 86,000 or so clones, just over 85% of which show up once; roughly 6% is in the top ten. Comments on this clone: Its antigen is unknown.

General study results and limits: Donors in the cohort were predominantly white British and more often female, and clonal diversity was possibly underestimated. Seropositive AZD1222 recipients at baseline numbered only five or six.

Sequences were derived from peripheral blood, sampled 28 days after the second AZD1222 dose. This TCR was sampled from an adult who received the AZD1222 COVID-19 vaccine. The gene calls are TRBV7-9 and TRBJ2-5; 9 nucleotides align to TRBD1. The CDR3 coding sequence is TGTGCCAGCAGATGGACAGGGGAAGAGACCCAGTACTTC. As protein: CASRWTGEETQYF. Combining the CDR3 with reference TRBV7-9 and TRBJ2-5 gives the whole variable domain DTGVSQNPRHKITKRGQNVTFRCDPISEHNRLYWYRQTLGQGPEFLTYFQNEAQLEKSRLLSDRFSAERPKGSFSTLEIQRTEQGDSAMYLCASRWTGEETQYFGPGTRLLVL.